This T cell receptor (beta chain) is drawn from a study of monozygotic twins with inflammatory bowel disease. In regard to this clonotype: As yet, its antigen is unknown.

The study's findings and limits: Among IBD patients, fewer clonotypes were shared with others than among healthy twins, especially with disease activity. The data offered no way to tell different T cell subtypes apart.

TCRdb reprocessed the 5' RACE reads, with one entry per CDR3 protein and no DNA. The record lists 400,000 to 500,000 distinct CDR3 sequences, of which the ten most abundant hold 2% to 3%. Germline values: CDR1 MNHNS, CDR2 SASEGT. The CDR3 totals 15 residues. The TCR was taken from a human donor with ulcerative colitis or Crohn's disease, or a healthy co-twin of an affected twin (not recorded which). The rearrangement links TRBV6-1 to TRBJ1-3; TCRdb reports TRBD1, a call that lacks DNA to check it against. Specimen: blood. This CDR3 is CASTDGQGTGNTIYF.